Here is one T cell receptor delta chain with its context. The sample is drawn from a study of gamma-delta T cells after stem cell transplantation. TCRdb redid clone calling on the RT-PCR reads using CATT. The profile covers 11,000 or so delta-chain clones, with less than 50% appearing a single time and around 2.8% taken by the ten largest. V lost 0 bases, J lost 0 bases, and 25 bases lay in between. Germline CDR1 is GEAIGNYY and CDR2 is EKD. This CDR3 has 20 amino acids. The sequence was collected from a human donor. It is not recorded whose cells these are; they may come from a transplant donor. V gene TRDV2 combines with J gene TRDJ1, with D tentatively TRDD2 or TRDD3 (5 bases each). Material for sequencing was gamma-delta T cells. CDR3 sequence (DNA): TGTGCCTGTGACACCTTTAAGATCCTTCGCTGGGACCCGTACACCGATAAACTCATCTTT. Translating it yields CACDTFKILRWDPYTDKLIF.